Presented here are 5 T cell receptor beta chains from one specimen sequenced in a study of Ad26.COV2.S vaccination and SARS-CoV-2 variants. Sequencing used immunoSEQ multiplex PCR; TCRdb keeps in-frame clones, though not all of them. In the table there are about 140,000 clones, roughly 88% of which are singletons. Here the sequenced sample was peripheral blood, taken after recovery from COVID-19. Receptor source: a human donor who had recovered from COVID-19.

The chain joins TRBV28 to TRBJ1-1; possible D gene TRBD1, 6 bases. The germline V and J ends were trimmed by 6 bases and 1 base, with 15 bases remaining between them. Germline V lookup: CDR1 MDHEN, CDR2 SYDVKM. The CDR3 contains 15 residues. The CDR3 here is CASSSGERGNTEAFF. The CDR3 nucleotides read TGTGCCAGCAGCTCAGGGGAAAGGGGGAACACTGAAGCTTTCTTT.

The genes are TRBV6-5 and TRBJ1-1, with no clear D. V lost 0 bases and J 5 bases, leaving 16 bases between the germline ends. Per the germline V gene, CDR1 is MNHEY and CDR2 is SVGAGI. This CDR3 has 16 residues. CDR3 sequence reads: CASSYSVGGLATEAFF. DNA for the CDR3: TGTGCCAGCAGTTACTCGGTAGGCGGGTTGGCGACTGAAGCTTTCTTT.

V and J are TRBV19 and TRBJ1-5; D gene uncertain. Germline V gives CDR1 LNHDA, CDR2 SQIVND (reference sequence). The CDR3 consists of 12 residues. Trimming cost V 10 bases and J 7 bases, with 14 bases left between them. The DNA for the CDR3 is TGTGCCACCACAGAAGGCGGGCAGCCCCAGCATTTT. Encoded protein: CATTEGGQPQHF.

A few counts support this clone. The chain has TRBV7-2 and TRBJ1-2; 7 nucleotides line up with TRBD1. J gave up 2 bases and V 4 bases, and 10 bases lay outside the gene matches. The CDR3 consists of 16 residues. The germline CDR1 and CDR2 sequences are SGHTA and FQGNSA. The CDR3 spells CASSSKGQIPNYGYTF. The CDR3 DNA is TGTGCCAGCAGCTCGAAGGGACAGATCCCGAACTATGGCTACACCTTC.

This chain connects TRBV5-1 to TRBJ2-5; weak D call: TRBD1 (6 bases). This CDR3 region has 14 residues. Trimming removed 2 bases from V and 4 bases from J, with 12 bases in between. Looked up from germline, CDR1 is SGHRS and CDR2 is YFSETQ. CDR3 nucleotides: TGCGCCAGCAGCTTAGGACAGATCGGAGAGACCCAGTACTTC. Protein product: CASSLGQIGETQYF.